Below, one T cell receptor (beta chain) is given with its context. Its antigen is not identified. People who had autoimmune disease history or systemic immunosuppression were excluded. The entry originates in a study of OX40 agonist ivuxolimab in advanced cancers. For the study at large: Averaging 60 years in age, with a range of about 23 to 90, the cohort was approximately 83% male. Study results and limitations: More expanded clones were seen, on average, in CD8+ T cells than in CD4+.

Profiling relied on immunoSEQ multiplex PCR, and the TCRdb table lists in-frame clones only, not all of them. The data hold around 77,000 clones, with more than 80% observed a single time. Germline V lookup: CDR1 MNHEY, CDR2 SMNVEV (reference sequence). CDR3 length equals 15 residues. Between the trimmed V and J ends, which lost 4 bases and 3 bases, there was a span of 14 bases. The source material was CD4+ or CD8+ T cells sorted from blood, sampled in a trial of the OX40 agonist ivuxolimab. The origin of this receptor is an adult with an advanced solid tumor such as melanoma, head and neck, liver or kidney cancer. The chain carries TRBV27 and TRBJ2-3; either TRBD1 or TRBD2 may supply D (5 bases each). CDR3 residues: CASSSIRGPTDTQYF. CDR3 coding DNA: TGTGCCAGCAGTTCTATACGGGGCCCGACAGATACGCAGTATTTT.